This section outlines one T cell receptor (beta chain) sequence together with its context. Its antigen is still unknown. TCRdb reanalysed the reads using MiXCR and keeps one entry per CDR3 protein. The table records around 270,000 distinct CDR3 sequences, approximately 10% of them present only once. This record comes from a study of T cell repertoires in cytomegalovirus infection. The CDR3 covers 15 residues. Germline V gene lookup returns CDR1 MDHEN and CDR2 SYDVKM. The trim removed 7 bases at V and 0 bases at J, leaving 3 bases unmatched. Whole-study findings and limits: The ex vivo response showed dominance by HLA-C-restricted CMV-specific TCR beta clonotypes. Identification of carriers of CMV plus the relevant HLA was performed using cumulative public TCR beta family frequency.

The clonotype originates from a human donor in good health (CMV status not recorded). Some clones in this sample may be carry-over from other donors' samples. The sequenced sample consisted of PBMCs. J is TRBJ2-1 and V is TRBV28; 10 bases map to TRBD2. This CDR3 reads CASTSGGGSYNEQFF. CDR3 coding DNA: TGTGCCAGCACAAGCGGGGGGGGCTCCTACAATGAGCAGTTCTTC.